The 29 T cell receptor beta chains presented below share a single source sample, sequenced in a study of blood T cell repertoires in COVID-19. Sequencing was performed with immunoSEQ multiplex PCR; in TCRdb, only in-frame clones are kept and a portion is missing. The sample yields about 77,000 clones, 75% to 85% seen once. Sequenced sample: peripheral blood. The source of these receptors is a woman between 65 and 79 years old with acute or convalescent COVID-19.

The CDR3 nucleotides are TGTGCCAGCAGCAAAGACCGGGACAGGCGGTATCAGCCCCAGCATTTT. This translates into CASSKDRDRRYQPQHF. The chain couples TRBV21-1 to TRBJ1-5; TRBD1 is taken as the D call from the table, unchecked against the DNA. TRBV21-1 is classified as a pseudogene. The CDR3 is 16 residues long.

Turning to this clone: The junction departs from the called germline gene at one end, perhaps through a read error. The V call is TRBV7-7, the J call TRBJ2-2; D call uncertain. The CDR3 spans 16 residues. The germline V gene has CDR1 SSHAT and CDR2 FNYEAQ (reference sequence). In DNA, the CDR3 is TGTGCTAGCAGCCCCCAAGCGAGCGCAAACACCGGGGAGCTGTTTTTT. This encodes CASSPQASANTGELFF.

The rearrangement joins TRBV4-3 to TRBJ1-2; no reliable D call. V was trimmed by 0 bases and J by 4 bases, leaving 12 bases between them. Per germline, CDR1 LGHNA and CDR2 YSLEER. The CDR3 totals 15 residues. As DNA, the CDR3 is TGCGCCAGCAGCCAAGACTGGCAGGTCGGCTATGGCTACACCTTC. Amino acid sequence: CASSQDWQVGYGYTF.

A word on this clone: This sample includes further DNA sequences coding for the same CDR3. This rearrangement joins TRBV7-9 to TRBJ1-6, with 9 bases fitting TRBD1. The V and J ends lost 4 bases and 3 bases, in that order; junction bases with no gene match: 4. Germline assignment: CDR1 SEHNR and CDR2 FQNEAQ (reference sequence). The CDR3 totals 16 residues. In DNA, the CDR3 is TGTGCCAGCAGCTCGGGACAGGGTTTCTATAATTCACCCCTCCACTTT. This sequence encodes CASSSGQGFYNSPLHF. Filled out from reference TRBV7-9 and TRBJ1-6, the complete variable domain reads DTGVSQNPRHKITKRGQNVTFRCDPISEHNRLYWYRQTLGQGPEFLTYFQNEAQLEKSRLLSDRFSAERPKGSFSTLEIQRTEQGDSAMYLCASSSGQGFYNSPLHFGNGTRLTVT.

This sequence joins TRBV11-3 and TRBJ1-1; D gene uncertain. The V end was cut by 3 bases, the J end by 0 bases, with 8 bases between. Germline V CDR1 and CDR2: SGHNT, YENEEA. The CDR3 length is 14 residues. The CDR3 DNA reads TGTGCCAGCAGCTTTCGCAGCGTGAACACTGAAGCTTTCTTT. This codes for CASSFRSVNTEAFF.

The rearrangement links TRBV9 to TRBJ1-4, with 10 bases aligning to TRBD1. CDR1 SGDLS and CDR2 YYNGEE come from the germline V gene. J gave up 0 bases and V 3 bases, and 11 bases lay outside the gene matches. This CDR3 spans 19 amino acids. CDR3 sequence: CASSAPPGQGTSTNEKLFF. DNA for the CDR3: TGTGCCAGCAGCGCACCACCGGGACAGGGGACATCAACTAATGAAAAACTGTTTTTT.

This chain uses TRBV9 with TRBJ1-3; D unresolved. Germline lookup yields CDR1 SGDLS and CDR2 YYNGEE. Trimming pared 0 bases from V and 2 bases from J, leaving 6 bases between. This CDR3 region has 14 residues. CDR3 DNA: TGTGCCAGCAGCGTAGGAGGCCCTGGAAACACCATATATTTT. The encoded protein is CASSVGGPGNTIYF.

The chain employs TRBV5-5 and TRBJ1-5, with 7 bases that match TRBD1. The CDR3 spans 15 residues. Trimming removed 0 bases from V and 2 bases from J; junction bases left unmatched: 2. Germline assignment: CDR1 SGHKS and CDR2 YYEKEE (reference sequence). CDR3 sequence: CASSLGTGRNQPQHF. The CDR3 coding sequence is TGTGCCAGCAGCTTGGGGACAGGTCGCAATCAGCCCCAGCATTTT.

The sample holds a few counts of this clone. This rearrangement joins TRBV9 to TRBJ1-6; a possible D gene is TRBD1 (5 bases). Trimming took 0 bases from V and 6 from J, leaving 7 bases between them. This CDR3 comprises 14 residues. Germline CDR1 reads SGDLS; CDR2 reads YYNGEE. The CDR3 protein is CASSVARANSPLHF. The DNA of the CDR3 is TGTGCCAGCAGCGTAGCCAGGGCTAATTCACCCCTCCACTTT.

The V gene is TRBV29-1, the J gene TRBJ1-1, with TRBD1 identical over 9 bases. Germline assignment: CDR1 SQVTM and CDR2 ANQGSEA. The V segment lost 7 bases and the J segment 5 bases; nucleotides outside the gene matches: 5. This CDR3 is built from 12 residues. This chain's CDR3 is CSAGGTGTEAFF. The CDR3 DNA sequence: TGCAGCGCAGGAGGGACAGGGACTGAAGCTTTCTTT.

The J gene is TRBJ2-5, the V gene TRBV29-1; TRBD1 matches at 10 bases. CDR3 size: 14 residues. V lost 3 bases and J lost 4; bases outside the gene matches: 5. Germline V CDR1 and CDR2: SQVTM, ANQGSEA. CDR3 loop: CSVETGGDGETQYF. Written as DNA, the CDR3 is TGCAGCGTTGAGACAGGGGGCGACGGAGAGACCCAGTACTTC.

This chain connects TRBV5-1 to TRBJ2-7, with 8 bases aligning to TRBD2. Unmatched junction bases numbered 8, after V lost 5 bases and J lost 4 bases. Germline values: CDR1 SGHRS, CDR2 YFSETQ. The CDR3 sequence is 14 residues long. For the CDR3, the DNA is TGCGCCAGCAGGAGGGCGGGGGGCCCGTACGAGCAGTACTTC. Its protein product is CASRRAGGPYEQYF.

This clone occurred a few times. The chain employs TRBV24-1 and TRBJ1-2; unclear D gene. The CDR3 length is 12 residues. V was cut by 3 bases and J by 2 bases, with 3 bases left in between. Per the germline V gene, CDR1 is KGHDR and CDR2 is SFDVKD. The CDR3 spells CATSDRNYGYTF. The CDR3 DNA reads TGTGCCACCAGTGATCGGAACTATGGCTACACCTTC.

This clone has more than one count but fewer than ten. The chain carries TRBV5-1 and TRBJ2-1; unclear D gene. The CDR3 is made up of 12 amino acids. CDR1 is SGHRS, CDR2 YFSETQ, per germline. The V end lost 4 bases, the J end lost 10 bases, and 12 bases lay between the germline ends. The CDR3 is CASSVGFAEQFF. As DNA, the CDR3 is TGCGCCAGCAGCGTCGGTTTTGCAGAGCAGTTCTTC.

The rearrangement links TRBV6-6 to TRBJ1-2; 7 nucleotides line up with TRBD1. V gave up 6 bases and J gave up 4 bases; unmatched junction bases: 8. Per the germline V gene, CDR1 is MNHNY and CDR2 is SVGAGI (reference sequence). CDR3 size: 14 residues. Written as DNA, the CDR3 is TGTGCCAGCAGCGACCCGGGACAGCTCTATGGCTACACCTTC. Its protein product is CASSDPGQLYGYTF.

The V gene is TRBV4-3, the J gene TRBJ2-3; D might be TRBD2 (6 bases). CDR3 length: 13 residues. Germline loops: CDR1 LGHNA, CDR2 YSLEER. The V end lost 4 bases, the J end lost 1 base, and 6 bases lay between the germline ends. CDR3 in DNA: TGCGCCAGCAGCCCTAGCGGCACAGATACGCAGTATTTT. Translating it yields CASSPSGTDTQYF.

This chain connects TRBV5-1 to TRBJ2-5; no clear D gene. V lost 3 bases to trimming and J lost 0 bases, with 6 bases between them. Germline CDR1 is SGHRS and CDR2 is YFSETQ. CDR3 length equals 13 residues. In nucleotides, the CDR3 is TGCGCCAGCAGCTCCGACTACCAAGAGACCCAGTACTTC. This encodes CASSSDYQETQYF.

The V gene is TRBV3-1 (or the pseudogene TRBV3-2), the J gene TRBJ2-1; 16 nucleotides agree with TRBD2. Trimming cost V 4 bases and J 0 bases; bases outside gene matches: 6. Germline CDR1 and CDR2: LGHDT and YNNKEL (reference sequence). CDR3 length: 19 amino acids. The CDR3 here is CASSPGLAGGRISYNEQFF. The CDR3 nucleotides read TGTGCCAGCAGCCCGGGACTAGCGGGGGGGCGAATCTCCTACAATGAGCAGTTCTTC.

The CDR3 coding sequence is TGTGCCAGCAGCTTGACAGGGTGGACTGAAGCTTTCTTT. Translating gives CASSLTGWTEAFF. The chain recombines TRBV7-2 with TRBJ1-1, with TRBD1 identical over 7 bases. The trim removed 3 bases at V and 5 bases at J, leaving 3 bases unmatched. In germline, CDR1 is SGHTA, CDR2 FQGNSA. The CDR3 is 13 amino acids. Combining the CDR3 with reference TRBV7-2 and TRBJ1-1 gives the whole variable domain GAGVSQSPSNKVTEKGKDVELRCDPISGHTALYWYRQSLGQGLEFLIYFQGNSAPDKSGLPSDRFSAERTGGSVSTLTIQRTQQEDSAVYLCASSLTGWTEAFFGQGTRLTVV.

The table lists this clone with a count of one. This may be a read error, as it is one base from a much larger clone. The chain has TRBV7-3 and TRBJ1-1; D possibly corresponds to TRBD1 (5 bases). The CDR3 covers 13 residues. CDR1 and CDR2 from the germline V gene are SGHTA and FQGTGA. V was clipped by 5 bases and J by 1 base, with 8 bases between them. The CDR3: CASSPDTNTEAFF. The CDR3 DNA follows: TGTGCCAGCAGCCCGGACACGAACACTGAAGCTTTCTTT.

V and J are TRBV3-1 (or the pseudogene TRBV3-2) and TRBJ1-5; 9 bases agree with TRBD1. The CDR3 length is 24 residues. Germline trimming cut 0 bases from V and 1 base from J; bases unmatched to any gene: 25. CDR1 LGHDT and CDR2 YNNKEL come from the germline V gene (reference sequence). The CDR3: CASSQDLGAGLRRQGVVSNQPQHF. The CDR3 bases are TGTGCCAGCAGCCAAGATCTTGGCGCCGGCTTGCGACGACAGGGGGTAGTGAGCAATCAGCCCCAGCATTTT.

This chain uses TRBV6-2 or TRBV6-3 with TRBJ1-1; D possibly corresponds to TRBD1 (6 bases). This CDR3 spans 18 amino acids. In germline, CDR1 is MNHEY, CDR2 SVGEGT. V lost 2 bases and J 1 base, leaving 20 bases between the germline ends. CDR3 protein: CASSYPIPDLQGNTEAFF. Written as DNA, the CDR3 is TGTGCCAGCAGTTACCCGATTCCAGACCTACAGGGGAACACTGAAGCTTTCTTT.

This clone was picked up one time. The chain carries TRBV9 and TRBJ2-1; 7 nucleotides line up with TRBD2. The CDR3 is 15 amino acids. V dropped 0 bases and J dropped 6; count of bases not matched to a gene: 6. Germline V gene sequence: CDR1 SGDLS, CDR2 YYNGEE. The CDR3 protein is CASSVDGGNFNEQFF. For the CDR3, the DNA is TGTGCCAGCAGCGTAGACGGGGGGAATTTCAATGAGCAGTTCTTC.

The chain carries TRBV25-1 and TRBJ2-5; a possible D gene is TRBD2 (5 bases). The CDR3 is 12 amino acids. Looked up from germline, CDR1 is MGHDK and CDR2 is SYGVNS. Trimming stripped 4 bases from V and 5 bases from J, with 8 bases between. The CDR3 region is CASSAGVETQYF. DNA of the CDR3: TGTGCCAGCAGTGCCGGGGTGGAGACCCAGTACTTC.

This clone has more than one count but fewer than ten. This sequence joins TRBV23-1 and TRBJ1-2; weak D call: TRBD1 (5 bases). TRBV23-1 is an open reading frame, and its role is uncertain. The CDR3 is 15 amino acids. Trimming removed 0 bases from V and 5 bases from J, with 13 bases in between. The CDR3 nucleotides read TGCGCCAGCAGTCAATCGCGGGGCGTGAGTTATGGCTACACCTTC. Translating gives CASSQSRGVSYGYTF.

The chain joins TRBV3-1 (or the pseudogene TRBV3-2) to TRBJ2-2, with 7 positions matching TRBD1. The CDR3 covers 16 residues. Germline assignment: CDR1 LGHDT and CDR2 YNNKEL (reference sequence). Trimming removed 0 bases from V and 1 base from J; junction bases left unmatched: 2. For the CDR3, the DNA is TGTGCCAGCAGCCAAGAGTGGGACAGGAACACCGGGGAGCTGTTTTTT. This encodes CASSQEWDRNTGELFF.

The rearrangement uses TRBV18 and TRBJ2-7; a weak D match, TRBD1 (6 bases). This CDR3 is built from 18 residues. Trimming removed 2 bases at V and 6 bases at J, with 26 bases between. CDR1 and CDR2 (germline): KGHSH, LQKENI. CDR3 in amino acids: CASSPYYPGDTLISEQYF. CDR3 coding DNA: TGTGCCAGCTCACCATATTACCCTGGGGACACTCTGATCTCCGAGCAGTACTTC. Full variable domain (remainder filled in from reference TRBV18 and TRBJ2-7): NAGVMQNPRHLVRRRGQEARLRCSPMKGHSHVYWYRQLPEEGLKFMVYLQKENIIDESGMPKERFSAEFPKEGPSILRIQQVVRGDSAAYFCASSPYYPGDTLISEQYFGPGTRLTVT.

The chain links TRBV10-3 to TRBJ2-2; TRBD2 aligns across 7 bases. Germline V gene sequence: CDR1 ENHRY, CDR2 SYGVKD. The CDR3 runs 15 residues. The V segment lost 8 bases and the J segment 2 bases; nucleotides outside the gene matches: 8. The CDR3 DNA reads TGTGCCATCCCCACCGGGACTACCAACACCGGGGAGCTGTTTTTT. Amino acids: CAIPTGTTNTGELFF.

V and J are TRBV11-3 and TRBJ2-1; 8 bases are a match to TRBD1. Germline trimming cut 5 bases from V and 2 bases from J; bases unmatched to any gene: 5. The germline CDR1 and CDR2 sequences are SGHNT and YENEEA. This CDR3 is built from 15 residues. CDR3: CASSRDRGPYNEQFF. The DNA of the CDR3 is TGTGCCAGCAGCCGTGACAGGGGTCCCTACAATGAGCAGTTCTTC.